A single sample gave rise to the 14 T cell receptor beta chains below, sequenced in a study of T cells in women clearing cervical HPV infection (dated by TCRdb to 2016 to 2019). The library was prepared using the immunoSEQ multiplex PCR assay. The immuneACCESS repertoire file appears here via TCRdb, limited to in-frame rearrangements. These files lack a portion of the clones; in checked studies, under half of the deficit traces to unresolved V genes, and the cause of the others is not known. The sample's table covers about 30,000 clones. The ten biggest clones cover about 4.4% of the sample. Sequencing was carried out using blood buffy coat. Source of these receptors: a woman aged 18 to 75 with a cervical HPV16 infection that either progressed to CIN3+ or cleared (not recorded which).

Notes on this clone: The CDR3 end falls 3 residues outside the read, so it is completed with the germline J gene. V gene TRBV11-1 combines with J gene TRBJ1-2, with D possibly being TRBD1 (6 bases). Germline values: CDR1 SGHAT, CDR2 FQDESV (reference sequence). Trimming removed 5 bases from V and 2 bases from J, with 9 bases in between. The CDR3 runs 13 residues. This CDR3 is CASSTTGNYGYTF. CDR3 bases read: TGTGCCAGCAGCACGACAGGAAACTATGGC.

Partial CDR3 DNA: TGTGCCCTAGGCCTTGGTGAGACC. Translated: CALGLGET. The CDR3, in full, reads CALGLGETAFF. The gene calls are TRBV30 and TRBJ1-1, with D unresolved. Read data end 3 residues before the CDR3 end; the end is taken from the germline J gene. Germline CDR1 GTSNPN, CDR2 SVGIG (reference sequence). The CDR3 spans 11 residues.

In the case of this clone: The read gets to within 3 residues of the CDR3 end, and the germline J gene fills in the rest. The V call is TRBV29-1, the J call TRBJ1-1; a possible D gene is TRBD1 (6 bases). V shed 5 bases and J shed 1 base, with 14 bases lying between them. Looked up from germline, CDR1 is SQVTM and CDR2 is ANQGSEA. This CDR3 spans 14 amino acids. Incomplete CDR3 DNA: TGCAGCGTTACTGTAAGGGGGAAGAACACTGAA. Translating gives CSVTVRGKNTE. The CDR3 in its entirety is CSVTVRGKNTEAFF.

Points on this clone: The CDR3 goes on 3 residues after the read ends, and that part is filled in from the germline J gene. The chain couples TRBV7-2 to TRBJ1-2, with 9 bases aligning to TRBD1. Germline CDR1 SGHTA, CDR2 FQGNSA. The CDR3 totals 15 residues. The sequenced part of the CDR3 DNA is TGTGCCAGCAGTAGAACCCGGGACAGGGCCTACGAC. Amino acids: CASSRTRDRAYD. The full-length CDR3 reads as CASSRTRDRAYDYTF. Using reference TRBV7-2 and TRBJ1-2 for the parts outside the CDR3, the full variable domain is GAGVSQSPSNKVTEKGKDVELRCDPISGHTALYWYRQSLGQGLEFLIYFQGNSAPDKSGLPSDRFSAERTGGSVSTLTIQRTQQEDSAVYLCASSRTRDRAYDYTFGSGTRLTVV.

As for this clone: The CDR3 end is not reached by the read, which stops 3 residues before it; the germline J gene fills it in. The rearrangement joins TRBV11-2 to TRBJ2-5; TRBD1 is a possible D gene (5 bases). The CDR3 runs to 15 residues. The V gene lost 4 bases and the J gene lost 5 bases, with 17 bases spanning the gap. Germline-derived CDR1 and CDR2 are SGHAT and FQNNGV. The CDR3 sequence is CASSSGDRPGETQYF. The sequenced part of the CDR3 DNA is TGTGCCAGCAGCTCCGGAGACAGACCTGGGGAGACC. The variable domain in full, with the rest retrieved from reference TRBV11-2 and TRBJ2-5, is EAGVAQSPRYKIIEKRQSVAFWCNPISGHATLYWYQQILGQGPKLLIQFQNNGVVDDSQLPKDRFSAERLKGVDSTLKIQPAKLEDSAVYLCASSSGDRPGETQYFGPGTRLLVL.

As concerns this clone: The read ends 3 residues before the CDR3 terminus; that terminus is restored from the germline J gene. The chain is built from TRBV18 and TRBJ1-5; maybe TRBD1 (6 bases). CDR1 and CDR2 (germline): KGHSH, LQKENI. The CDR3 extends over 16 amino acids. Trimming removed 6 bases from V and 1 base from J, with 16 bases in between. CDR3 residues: CASSLTLGASNQPQHF. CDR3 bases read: TGTGCCAGCTCCCTAACATTGGGGGCGAGCAATCAGCCC.

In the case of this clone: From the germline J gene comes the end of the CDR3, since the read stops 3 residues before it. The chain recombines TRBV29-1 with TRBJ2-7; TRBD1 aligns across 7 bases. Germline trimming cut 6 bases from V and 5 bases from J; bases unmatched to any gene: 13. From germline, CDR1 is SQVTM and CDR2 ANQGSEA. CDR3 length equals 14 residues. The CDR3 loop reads CSVAPQGLVDEQYF. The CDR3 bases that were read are TGCAGCGTCGCCCCACAGGGGTTAGTCGACGAG.

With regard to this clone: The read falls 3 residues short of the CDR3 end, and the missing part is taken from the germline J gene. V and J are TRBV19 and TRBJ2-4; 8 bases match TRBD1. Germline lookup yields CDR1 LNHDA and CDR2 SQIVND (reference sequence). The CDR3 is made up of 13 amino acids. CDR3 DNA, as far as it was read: TGTGCCAGTAGTGGGGACAGGTTCGGCGGT. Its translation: CASSGDRFGG. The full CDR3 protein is CASSGDRFGGQYF.

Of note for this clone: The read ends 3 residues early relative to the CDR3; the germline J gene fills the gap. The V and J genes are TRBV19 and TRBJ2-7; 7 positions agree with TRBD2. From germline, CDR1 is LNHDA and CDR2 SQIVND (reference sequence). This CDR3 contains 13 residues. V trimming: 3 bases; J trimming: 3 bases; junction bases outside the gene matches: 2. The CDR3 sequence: CASSIRGDYEQYF. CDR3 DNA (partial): TGTGCCAGTAGTATTCGGGGGGACTACGAG.

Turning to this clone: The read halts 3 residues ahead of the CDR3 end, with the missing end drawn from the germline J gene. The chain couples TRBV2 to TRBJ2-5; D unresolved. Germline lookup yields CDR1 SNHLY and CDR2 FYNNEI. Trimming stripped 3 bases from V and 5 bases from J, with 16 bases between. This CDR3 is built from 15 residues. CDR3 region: CASSEPGQASETQYF. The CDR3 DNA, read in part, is TGTGCCAGCAGTGAGCCCGGCCAGGCGTCTGAGACC. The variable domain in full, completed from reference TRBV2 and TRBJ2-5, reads EPEVTQTPSHQVTQMGQEVILRCVPISNHLYFYWYRQILGQKVEFLVSFYNNEISEKSEIFDDQFSVERPDGSNFTLKIRSTKLEDSAMYFCASSEPGQASETQYFGPGTRLLVL.

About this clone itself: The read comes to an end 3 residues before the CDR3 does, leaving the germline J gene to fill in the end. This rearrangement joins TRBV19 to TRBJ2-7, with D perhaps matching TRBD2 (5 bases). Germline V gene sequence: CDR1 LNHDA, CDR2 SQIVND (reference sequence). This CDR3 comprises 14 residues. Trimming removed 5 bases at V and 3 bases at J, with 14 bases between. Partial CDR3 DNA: TGTGCCAGTAGTTTCGGCGGGTCGATCTACGAG. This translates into CASSFGGSIYE. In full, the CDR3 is CASSFGGSIYEQYF.

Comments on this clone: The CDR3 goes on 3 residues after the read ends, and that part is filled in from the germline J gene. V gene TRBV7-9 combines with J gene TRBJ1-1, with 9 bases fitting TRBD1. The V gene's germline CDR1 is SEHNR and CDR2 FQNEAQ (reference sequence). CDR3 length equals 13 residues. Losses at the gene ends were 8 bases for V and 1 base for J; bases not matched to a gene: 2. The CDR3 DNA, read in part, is TGTGCCAGCCGGGACAGGGCGAACACTGAA. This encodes CASRDRANTE. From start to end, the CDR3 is CASRDRANTEAFF.

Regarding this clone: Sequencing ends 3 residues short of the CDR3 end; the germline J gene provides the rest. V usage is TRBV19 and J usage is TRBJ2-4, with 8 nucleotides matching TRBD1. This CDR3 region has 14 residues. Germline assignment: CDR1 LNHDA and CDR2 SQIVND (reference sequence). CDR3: CASSTRTGPYGQYF. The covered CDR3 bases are TGTGCCAGTAGTACCCGGACAGGGCCCTATGGT.

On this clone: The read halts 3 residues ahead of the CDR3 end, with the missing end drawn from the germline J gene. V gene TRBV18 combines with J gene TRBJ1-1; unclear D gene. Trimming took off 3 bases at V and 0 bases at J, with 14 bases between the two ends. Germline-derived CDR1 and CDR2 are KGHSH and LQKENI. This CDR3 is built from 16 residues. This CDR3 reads CASSPLGDPLNTEAFF. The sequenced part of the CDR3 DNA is TGTGCCAGCTCACCTCTAGGAGACCCTTTGAACACTGAA.